What follows are 9 T cell receptor beta chains derived from one specimen sequenced in a study of Tregs in tolerant kidney transplant recipients. Mixed chimerism was transient after nonmyeloablative marrow transplants from related graft donors. Sequenced by immunoSEQ multiplex PCR; TCRdb stores in-frame clones only, minus some. The data hold more than 90,000 clones, with under 95% observed a single time. The specimen was CD4+ T cells from blood (PBMCs), collected 12 months after the transplant. These receptors all come from a human patient who received a combined kidney and bone marrow transplant. The graft donor may have contributed some T cells.

CDR3 region: CASSPTGGNTEAFF. CDR3 bases: TGTGCCAGCAGCCCGACAGGGGGAAACACTGAAGCTTTCTTT. V usage is TRBV7-6 and J usage is TRBJ1-1; 9 bases map to TRBD1. J gave up 2 bases and V 5 bases, and 3 bases lay outside the gene matches. The germline gives CDR1 SGHVS, CDR2 FNYEAQ. This CDR3 is 14 amino acids long.

The V call is TRBV4-2, the J call TRBJ2-2; tentative D call: TRBD2 (5 bases). The length of the CDR3 is 13 residues. Germline V gene sequence: CDR1 LGHNA, CDR2 YNFKEQ. Trimming took 0 bases from V and 9 from J, leaving 8 bases between them. The CDR3 sequence: CASSQDEGRELFF. CDR3 DNA: TGTGCCAGCAGCCAAGATGAGGGAAGGGAGCTGTTTTTT.

The V gene is TRBV25-1, the J gene TRBJ2-3; 8 bases fit TRBD1. After removal of 7 bases from V and 2 bases from J, the junction contained 8 bases not matched to a gene. CDR3 length: 15 amino acids. The germline CDR1 and CDR2 sequences are MGHDK and SYGVNS. The CDR3 nucleotides read TGTGCCAGCACTACGACAGGGGACCTCACAGATACGCAGTATTTT. It encodes CASTTTGDLTDTQYF.

Turning to this clone: This sample also contains other DNA sequences that code for the same CDR3. The J gene is TRBJ1-2, the V gene TRBV19, with D possibly TRBD1 on 5 matching bases. The V and J ends lost 5 bases and 6 bases respectively, with 13 bases between them. Per germline, CDR1 LNHDA and CDR2 SQIVND (reference sequence). This CDR3 is built from 13 residues. CDR3 DNA sequence: TGTGCCAGTAGTTGGCCAGGGATCAATGGCTACACCTTC. Translation: CASSWPGINGYTF.

The chain joins TRBV7-2 to TRBJ2-7, with TRBD2 matching 14 bases. J lost 3 bases, V lost 0 bases, and 4 bases had no gene match. The V gene's germline CDR1 is SGHTA and CDR2 FQGNSA. The CDR3 has 17 residues. DNA for the CDR3: TGTGCCAGCAGCTTAGCCGGGACTAGCGGGAGCGTCTACGAGCAGTACTTC. The encoded protein is CASSLAGTSGSVYEQYF.

The J gene is TRBJ2-5, the V gene TRBV9; 7 nucleotides match TRBD2. Germline CDR1 SGDLS, CDR2 YYNGEE. The CDR3 consists of 15 residues. V shed 4 bases, J shed 7 bases, and the junction held 13 bases outside the gene matches. The CDR3 DNA reads as TGTGCCAGCAGCTCCCGGGACCCCGCGGGGGTGACCCAGTACTTC. As protein: CASSSRDPAGVTQYF. The full variable domain, rest sourced from reference TRBV9 and TRBJ2-5, is DSGVTQTPKHLITATGQRVTLRCSPRSGDLSVYWYQQSLDQGLQFLIQYYNGEERAKGNILERFSAQQFPDLHSELNLSSLELGDSALYFCASSSRDPAGVTQYFGPGTRLLVL.

V usage is TRBV19 and J usage is TRBJ1-5; 9 bases align to TRBD1. This CDR3 comprises 15 residues. Germline assignment: CDR1 LNHDA and CDR2 SQIVND (reference sequence). Unmatched junction bases numbered 6, after V lost 2 bases and J lost 7 bases. The CDR3 sequence: CASSIRFTGGQPQHF. The CDR3 DNA reads TGTGCCAGTAGTATACGATTTACAGGGGGCCAGCCCCAGCATTTT. Variable domain in full (rest from reference TRBV19 and TRBJ1-5): DGGITQSPKYLFRKEGQNVTLSCEQNLNHDAMYWYRQDPGQGLRLIYYSQIVNDFQKGDIAEGYSVSREKKESFPLTVTSAQKNPTAFYLCASSIRFTGGQPQHFGDGTRLSIL.

The chain couples TRBV18 to TRBJ1-1; D is perhaps TRBD1 (5 bases). Germline CDR1 is KGHSH and CDR2 is LQKENI. Trimming stripped 4 bases from V and 5 bases from J, with 14 bases between. The CDR3 runs to 14 residues. The CDR3 region has the DNA TGTGCCAGCTCACTCACGGGGGGTAGGACTGAAGCTTTCTTT. This gives the protein CASSLTGGRTEAFF.

This clone was seen a single time. The rearrangement uses TRBV9 and TRBJ2-1; 10 bases are shared with TRBD2. This CDR3 is 15 amino acids long. With 0 bases clipped from V and 8 bases from J, the junction kept 5 bases outside the gene matches. The germline V gene encodes CDR1 SGDLS and CDR2 YYNGEE. CDR3 in amino acids: CASSVAPSGSDEQFF. CDR3 nucleotide sequence: TGTGCCAGCAGCGTAGCCCCTAGCGGGAGCGATGAGCAGTTCTTC.